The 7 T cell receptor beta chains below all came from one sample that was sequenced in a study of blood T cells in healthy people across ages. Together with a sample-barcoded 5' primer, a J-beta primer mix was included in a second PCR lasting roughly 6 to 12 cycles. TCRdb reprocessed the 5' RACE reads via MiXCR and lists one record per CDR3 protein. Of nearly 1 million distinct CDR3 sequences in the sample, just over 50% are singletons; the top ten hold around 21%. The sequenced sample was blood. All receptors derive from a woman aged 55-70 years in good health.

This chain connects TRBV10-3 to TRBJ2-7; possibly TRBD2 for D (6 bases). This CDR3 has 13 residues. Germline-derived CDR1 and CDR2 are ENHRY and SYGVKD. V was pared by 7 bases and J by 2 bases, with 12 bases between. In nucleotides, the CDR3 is TGTGCCATCAAAGGGACTTCGGCCTACGAGCAGTACTTC. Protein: CAIKGTSAYEQYF.

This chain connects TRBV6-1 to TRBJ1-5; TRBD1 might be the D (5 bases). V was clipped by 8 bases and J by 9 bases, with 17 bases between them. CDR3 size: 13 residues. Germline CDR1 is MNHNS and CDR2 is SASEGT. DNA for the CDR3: TGTGCCAGCGCCGAGGGGTACAAAATGCCCCAGCATTTT. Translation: CASAEGYKMPQHF.

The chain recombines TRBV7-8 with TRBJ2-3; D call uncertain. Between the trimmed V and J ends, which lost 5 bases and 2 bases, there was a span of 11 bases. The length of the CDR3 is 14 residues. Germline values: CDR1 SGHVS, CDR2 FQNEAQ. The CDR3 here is CASSPQLITDTQYF. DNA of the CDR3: TGTGCCAGCAGCCCACAACTGATCACAGATACGCAGTATTTT.

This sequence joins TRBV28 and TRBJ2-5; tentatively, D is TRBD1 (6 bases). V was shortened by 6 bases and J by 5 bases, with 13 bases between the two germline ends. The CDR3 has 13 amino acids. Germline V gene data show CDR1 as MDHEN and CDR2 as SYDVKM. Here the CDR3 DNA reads TGTGCCAGCAGGGCAGGGGCTCAGGAGACCCAGTACTTC. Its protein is CASRAGAQETQYF.

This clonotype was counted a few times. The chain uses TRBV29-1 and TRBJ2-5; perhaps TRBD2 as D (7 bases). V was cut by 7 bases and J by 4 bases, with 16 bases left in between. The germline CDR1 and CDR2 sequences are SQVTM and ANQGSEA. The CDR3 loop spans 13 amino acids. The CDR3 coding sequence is TGCAGCGCCGGGGGGTCGGGGGCAGAGACCCAGTACTTC. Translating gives CSAGGSGAETQYF.

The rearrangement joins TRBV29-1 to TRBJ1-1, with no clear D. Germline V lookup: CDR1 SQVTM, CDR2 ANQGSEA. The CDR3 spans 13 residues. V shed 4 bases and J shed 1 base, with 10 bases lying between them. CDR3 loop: CSVAGQQNTEAFF. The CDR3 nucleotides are TGCAGCGTTGCCGGTCAGCAGAACACTGAAGCTTTCTTT.

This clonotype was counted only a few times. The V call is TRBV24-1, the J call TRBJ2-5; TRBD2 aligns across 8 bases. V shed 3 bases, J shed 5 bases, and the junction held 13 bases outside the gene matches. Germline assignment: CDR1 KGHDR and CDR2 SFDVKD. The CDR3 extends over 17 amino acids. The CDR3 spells CATSDATALAEAETQYF. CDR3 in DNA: TGTGCCACCAGTGATGCAACGGCACTAGCGGAAGCGGAGACCCAGTACTTC.